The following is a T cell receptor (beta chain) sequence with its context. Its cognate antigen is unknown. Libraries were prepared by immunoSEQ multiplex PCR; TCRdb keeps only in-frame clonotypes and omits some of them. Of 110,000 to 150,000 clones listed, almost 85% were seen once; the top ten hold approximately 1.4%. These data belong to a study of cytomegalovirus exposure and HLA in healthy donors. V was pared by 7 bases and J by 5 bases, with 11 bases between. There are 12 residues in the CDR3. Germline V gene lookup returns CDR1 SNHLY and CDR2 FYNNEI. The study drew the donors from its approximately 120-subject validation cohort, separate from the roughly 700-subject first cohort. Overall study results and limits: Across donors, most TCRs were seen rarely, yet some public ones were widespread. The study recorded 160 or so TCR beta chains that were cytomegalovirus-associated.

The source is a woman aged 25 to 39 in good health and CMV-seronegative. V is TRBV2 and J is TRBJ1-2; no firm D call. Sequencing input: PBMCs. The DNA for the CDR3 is TGTGCCAGCAACGAGAGGCCTTATGGCTACACCTTC. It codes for CASNERPYGYTF.